This is a list of T cell receptor beta chains from one sample in a study of T cells after yellow fever vaccination. TCRdb itself ran the 5' RACE reads through MiXCR, one entry per CDR3 protein. Of 450,000 to 650,000 distinct CDR3 sequences listed, approximately 15% are singletons. Material: PBMCs, obtained on the day of the yellow fever booster vaccination. The receptors come from a man aged 30-40 years who received the YFV17D yellow fever vaccine. CDR3s include the opening cysteine and the closing phenylalanine or tryptophan. The D gene is left open where the match is weak. For some rows the clone size is stated as once, few or many, or as a class when expanded; others skip it.

clone size,D gene,J gene,V gene,CDR3 protein,CDR3 DNA
few,-,TRBJ2-7,TRBV30,CAWSEAYEQYF,TGTGCCTGGAGCGAAGCCTACGAGCAGTACTTC
-,-,TRBJ1-2,TRBV29-1,CSVYGTFYGYTF,TGCAGCGTCTACGGGACTTTCTATGGCTACACCTTC
few,TRBD1,TRBJ2-1,TRBV6-2/TRBV6-3,CASSVDRVGNEQFF,TGTGCCAGCAGCGTCGACAGGGTAGGGAATGAGCAGTTCTTC
-,-,TRBJ2-7,TRBV5-6,CASSPGGVCEQYF,TGTGCCAGCAGCCCTGGGGGCGTGTGCGAGCAGTACTTC
-,-,TRBJ1-2,TRBV9,CARLGGAEDYGYTF,TGTGCCAGGCTTGGGGGCGCGGAGGACTATGGCTACACCTTC
many,-,TRBJ2-4,TRBV28,CASSLLSHIQYF,TGTGCCAGCAGTTTACTATCGCACATTCAGTACTTC
-,-,TRBJ2-1,TRBV9,CASSVEGSWQFF,TGTGCCAGCAGCGTAGAGGGGTCGTGGCAGTTCTTC
-,TRBD2,TRBJ2-1,TRBV7-2,CASSLAGGQNEQFF,TGTGCCAGCAGCTTAGCGGGAGGGCAGAATGAGCAGTTCTTC
-,-,TRBJ2-2,TRBV10-2,CASKRARDTGELFF,TGCGCCAGCAAGAGGGCCAGAGACACCGGGGAGCTGTTTTTT
many,-,TRBJ2-7,TRBV5-6,CASSPRGFPYEQYF,TGTGCCAGCAGCCCTAGGGGTTTCCCCTACGAGCAGTACTTC
-,-,TRBJ1-4,TRBV18,CASSPRQGHEKLFF,TGTGCCAGCTCACCACGGCAGGGACACGAAAAACTGTTTTTT
-,-,TRBJ2-2,TRBV7-8,CASSLGYRDAGELFF,TGTGCCAGCAGCTTAGGTTACCGGGACGCCGGGGAGCTGTTTTTT
few,-,TRBJ2-7,TRBV28,CASSFFRGTYEQYF,TGTGCCAGCAGTTTCTTTCGGGGGACCTACGAGCAGTACTTC
few,-,TRBJ2-2,TRBV6-2/TRBV6-3,CASSYASAGGELFF,TGTGCCAGCAGTTACGCTAGCGCGGGCGGGGAGCTGTTTTTT
few,-,TRBJ2-6,TRBV10-3,CAISATDSPGANVLTF,TGTGCCATCAGTGCCACGGACTCTCCTGGGGCCAACGTCCTGACTTTC
few,-,TRBJ2-4,TRBV20-1,CSAFHRVGKNIQYF,TGCAGTGCCTTTCACAGGGTTGGCAAAAACATTCAGTACTTC
-,TRBD1,TRBJ1-5,TRBV19,CASIQRGTGGSNQPQHF,TGTGCCAGTATTCAAAGGGGGACAGGGGGTAGCAATCAGCCCCAGCATTTT
many,TRBD1,TRBJ1-6,TRBV7-2,CASSLRTGAYSPLHF,TGTGCCAGCAGCCTCCGAACAGGGGCTTATTCACCCCTCCACTTT
few,-,TRBJ2-1,TRBV27,CASSGFGGTSGNEQFF,TGTGCCAGCAGTGGCTTTGGGGGGACATCTGGGAATGAGCAGTTCTTC
few,-,TRBJ2-6,TRBV6-1,CATTRPGESGANVLTF,TGTGCCACTACAAGGCCAGGGGAAAGTGGGGCCAACGTCCTGACTTTC
few,-,TRBJ2-7,TRBV7-9,CASSPRGRVSYEQYF,TGTGCCAGCAGCCCCCGAGGTAGGGTCTCCTACGAGCAGTACTTC
-,-,TRBJ2-1,TRBV20-1,CSAPYVNEQFF,TGCAGTGCTCCCTACGTGAATGAGCAGTTCTTC
-,-,TRBJ1-1,TRBV6-1,CASNSVGLYTEAFF,TGTGCCAGCAACTCTGTGGGTCTCTACACTGAAGCTTTCTTT
few,-,TRBJ2-5,TRBV29-1,CSVGHEQETQYF,TGCAGCGTGGGTCATGAACAAGAGACCCAGTACTTC
-,TRBD1,TRBJ2-7,TRBV24-1,CATSDSRDRGRSYEQYF,TGTGCCACCAGTGATTCCCGGGACAGGGGGCGATCCTACGAGCAGTACTTC
-,TRBD1,TRBJ2-7,TRBV7-2,CASSLRTGGSYEQYF,TGTGCCAGCAGCTTAAGAACAGGGGGCTCCTACGAGCAGTACTTC
few,-,TRBJ2-7,TRBV30,CAWSVGGVYEQYF,TGTGCCTGGAGTGTAGGAGGGGTCTACGAGCAGTACTTC
few,TRBD2,TRBJ2-5,TRBV7-6,CASSSLEGSGRYQETQYF,TGTGCCAGCAGCTCCCTAGAAGGTAGCGGGAGGTACCAAGAGACCCAGTACTTC
-,-,TRBJ2-2,TRBV3-1,CASSQLGPRTGELFF,TGTGCCAGCAGCCAATTGGGGCCTCGAACCGGGGAGCTGTTTTTT
few,TRBD2,TRBJ2-1,TRBV7-9,CASSLESGRAYNEQFF,TGTGCCAGCAGCTTAGAGAGCGGGAGAGCCTACAATGAGCAGTTCTTC
few,-,TRBJ2-7,TRBV18,CASSPRIEQYF,TGTGCCAGCTCACCTCGGATCGAGCAGTACTTC
-,-,TRBJ1-2,TRBV7-2,CASSTPGEYGYTF,TGTGCCAGCAGCACCCCAGGGGAGTATGGCTACACCTTC
few,-,TRBJ2-7,TRBV5-1,CASSLAGDLLAYEQYF,TGCGCCAGCAGCTTGGCCGGGGACTTGCTAGCCTACGAGCAGTACTTC
-,-,TRBJ1-5,TRBV7-8,CASSLGAWPEEVQPQHF,TGTGCCAGCAGCTTAGGCGCCTGGCCGGAGGAGGTCCAGCCCCAGCATTTT
many,-,TRBJ2-7,TRBV11-2,CASSLGQASSYEQYF,TGTGCCAGCAGCTTAGGTCAGGCGAGCTCCTACGAGCAGTACTTC
-,-,TRBJ2-3,TRBV6-5,CASSYFGTQNTDTQYF,TGTGCCAGCAGTTACTTCGGGACTCAAAACACAGATACGCAGTATTTT
few,-,TRBJ2-1,TRBV5-1,CASSSPEGEQFF,TGCGCCAGCAGCTCCCCGGAGGGTGAGCAGTTCTTC
-,TRBD2,TRBJ2-1,TRBV20-1,CSARKGTSGYNEQFF,TGCAGTGCTAGAAAAGGGACTAGCGGCTACAATGAGCAGTTCTTC
-,-,TRBJ2-7,TRBV29-1,CSVQETGFEQYF,TGCAGCGTTCAGGAGACTGGTTTCGAGCAGTACTTC
-,TRBD2,TRBJ2-7,TRBV7-2,CASTTGAGVRVQYF,TGTGCCAGCACCACCGGAGCGGGAGTGCGGGTGCAGTACTTC
few,-,TRBJ1-1,TRBV2,CATNRRGRTEAFF,TGTGCCACCAACAGGCGGGGGAGGACTGAAGCTTTCTTT
many,-,TRBJ2-7,TRBV29-1,CSVPKEAGMRDEQYF,TGCAGCGTTCCCAAGGAGGCAGGGATGAGGGACGAGCAGTACTTC
few,-,TRBJ2-4,TRBV5-1,CASSLTVGQGVAKNIQYF,TGCGCCAGCAGCTTGACGGTGGGACAAGGAGTAGCCAAAAACATTCAGTACTTC
few,-,TRBJ1-5,TRBV6-1,CASSRRGPWPQHF,TGTGCCAGCAGCCGCCGGGGCCCATGGCCCCAGCATTTT
few,TRBD2,TRBJ2-4,TRBV20-1,CSARDFGSGRNIQYF,TGCAGTGCTAGAGATTTCGGGAGCGGGAGGAACATTCAGTACTTC
few,TRBD1,TRBJ2-5,TRBV6-1,CASRNLAGTGLETQYF,TGTGCCAGCAGAAACCTCGCCGGGACAGGGCTAGAGACCCAGTACTTC
-,-,TRBJ2-7,TRBV19,CASSIALTVPGEQYF,TGTGCCAGTAGTATAGCCCTGACAGTCCCCGGGGAGCAGTACTTC
-,-,TRBJ2-4,TRBV4-3,CASSQGEGTPQYF,TGCGCCAGCAGCCAAGGGGAAGGGACCCCTCAGTACTTC
-,-,TRBJ2-1,TRBV9,CASSVWDGDNEQFF,TGTGCCAGCAGCGTATGGGACGGCGACAATGAGCAGTTCTTC
-,TRBD2,TRBJ2-7,TRBV30,CAWSGLAGGRSSYEQYF,TGTGCCTGGAGTGGACTAGCGGGAGGAAGGAGCTCCTACGAGCAGTACTTC
-,TRBD1,TRBJ1-1,TRBV29-1,CSAGTGRSRIAEAFF,TGCAGCGCCGGGACAGGGAGGTCTCGGATAGCTGAAGCTTTCTTT
-,-,TRBJ2-3,TRBV20-1,CSARSPGGYFSTDTQYF,TGCAGTGCTAGATCTCCGGGGGGCTATTTTAGCACAGATACGCAGTATTTT
few,TRBD1,TRBJ1-2,TRBV18,CASSPSGTADRDTF,TGTGCCAGCTCACCTTCCGGGACAGCGGACCGGGACACCTTC
-,-,TRBJ1-4,TRBV29-1,CSVHLRGSREKLFF,TGCAGCGTTCACCTCAGGGGTTCGAGGGAAAAACTGTTTTTT
once,-,TRBJ1-1,TRBV25-1,CASTQGPEAFF,TGTGCCAGCACTCAGGGGCCTGAAGCTTTCTTT
-,-,TRBJ2-2,TRBV5-1,CASSLRDAGELFF,TGCGCCAGCAGCTTGCGGGATGCCGGGGAGCTGTTTTTT
few,-,TRBJ2-2,TRBV28,CASIPGLNTGELFF,TGTGCCAGCATTCCCGGGTTAAACACCGGGGAGCTGTTTTTT
-,-,TRBJ2-7,TRBV20-1,CSAKRDSYEQYF,TGCAGTGCTAAGCGGGACAGCTACGAGCAGTACTTC